This T cell receptor (beta chain) was documented in a study of shared T cell receptors in the human thymus. Libraries were prepared by immunoSEQ multiplex PCR; TCRdb keeps only in-frame clonotypes and omits some of them. Among 700,000 or so clones listed, 80% to 90% were seen once. Germline values: CDR1 MNHNS, CDR2 SASEGT. The V end was cut by 2 bases, the J end by 4 bases, with 14 bases between. There are 15 residues in the CDR3. Another study also made use of these data, one on human thymus T cells.

This sequence was found in a girl younger than two with a congenital heart defect. The chain combines TRBV6-1 with TRBJ1-2; a weak D match, TRBD1 (5 bases). Input material: thymocytes. CDR3 bases: TGTGCCAGCAGTGAATCCCAGGGCACATTCTATGGCTACACCTTC. Residues: CASSESQGTFYGYTF.